Each of the 21 T cell receptor beta chains below was sequenced from the same sample in a study of blood T cells in healthy people across ages. Combining a sample-barcoded 5' primer with a J-beta primer mix, a second PCR ran for roughly 6 to 12 cycles. TCRdb itself ran the 5' RACE reads through MiXCR, one entry per CDR3 protein. The sample has about 750,000 distinct CDR3 sequences; 53% are singletons. Sequencing was done on a sample of blood. These receptors were taken from a man at least 80 years old in good health.

This chain uses TRBV12-3 or TRBV12-4 with TRBJ2-5; 12 bases match TRBD2. The V gene end was trimmed by 4 bases and the J gene end by 5 bases; junction bases not matched to a gene: 8. This CDR3 region has 16 residues. CDR3 in DNA: TGTGCCAGCAGTTCGCCTGTGACTAGCGGGAGTGAGACCCAGTACTTC. Translated, it gives CASSSPVTSGSETQYF.

This clonotype was detected a few times. The chain links TRBV29-1 to TRBJ1-2, with D perhaps TRBD1 (5 bases). The CDR3 is 14 amino acids. Trimming shortened V by 7 bases and J by 5 bases, and 20 bases separated the two germline ends. In germline, CDR1 is SQVTM, CDR2 ANQGSEA. CDR3 region: CSAVEEGNWYGYTF. The CDR3 bases are TGCAGCGCTGTAGAGGAGGGGAATTGGTATGGCTACACCTTC.

The chain carries TRBV9 and TRBJ2-3; 9 bases are shared with TRBD2. Germline V gene lookup returns CDR1 SGDLS and CDR2 YYNGEE. The CDR3 sequence is 16 residues long. The ends lost 0 bases at V and 1 base at J; junction bases unmatched: 3. CDR3 nucleotides: TGTGCCAGCAGCGTAGAGGTAGCGGGGGGCACAGATACGCAGTATTTT. Translating it yields CASSVEVAGGTDTQYF.

This sequence joins TRBV5-1 and TRBJ2-4, with 7 bases identical to TRBD1. The CDR3 is 17 amino acids. Unmatched junction bases numbered 15, after V lost 2 bases and J lost 7 bases. The germline V gene has CDR1 SGHRS and CDR2 YFSETQ. The CDR3 reads CASSFAAPSQGQNIQYF. CDR3 in DNA: TGCGCCAGCAGCTTTGCCGCCCCATCACAGGGGCAGAACATTCAGTACTTC. Based on the CDR3 plus reference TRBV5-1 and TRBJ2-4, the full variable domain is KAGVTQTPRYLIKTRGQQVTLSCSPISGHRSVSWYQQTPGQGLQFLFEYFSETQRNKGNFPGRFSGRQFSNSRSEMNVSTLELGDSALYLCASSFAAPSQGQNIQYFGAGTRLSVL.

V is TRBV20-1 and J is TRBJ2-2; TRBD1 matches at 9 bases. There are 18 residues in the CDR3. CDR1 is DFQATT, CDR2 SNEGSKA, per germline (reference sequence). The junction had 14 bases not matched to a gene; V was cut back by 0 bases and J by 6 bases. The chain's CDR3 is CSARDPRPGQGSSGELFF. In DNA form, the CDR3 reads TGCAGTGCTAGAGATCCCCGTCCGGGACAGGGATCGTCCGGGGAGCTGTTTTTT.

This chain links TRBV20-1 with TRBJ2-3, with unresolved D. This CDR3 spans 17 amino acids. Germline V CDR1 and CDR2: DFQATT, SNEGSKA (reference sequence). Trimming pared 1 base from V and 0 bases from J, leaving 17 bases between. CDR3 nucleotide sequence: TGCAGTGCTAGAGTTTCTCGCATACGTCTCAGCACAGATACGCAGTATTTT. It specifies CSARVSRIRLSTDTQYF.

The V gene is TRBV7-3, the J gene TRBJ2-1, with 7 bases aligning to TRBD2. CDR3 length: 17 residues. Trimming took 3 bases from V and 0 from J; bases not matched to a gene: 8. Per the germline V gene, CDR1 is SGHTA and CDR2 is FQGTGA. The CDR3 sequence is CASSLIAGLHSYNEQFF. The CDR3 DNA sequence: TGTGCCAGCAGCTTGATAGCGGGCCTCCACTCCTACAATGAGCAGTTCTTC.

The chain recombines TRBV4-1 with TRBJ1-2; 7 bases are shared with TRBD1. From germline, CDR1 is MGHRA and CDR2 YSYEKL. The CDR3 spans 15 residues. V trimming: 3 bases; J trimming: 6 bases; junction bases outside the gene matches: 10. The CDR3 here is CASSQRQGSAHGYTF. CDR3 nucleotide sequence: TGCGCCAGCAGCCAGCGACAGGGCTCCGCTCATGGCTACACCTTC.

The chain uses TRBV5-1 and TRBJ2-7; D ambiguous. Germline V gene lookup returns CDR1 SGHRS and CDR2 YFSETQ. V was cut by 2 bases and J by 5 bases, with 8 bases left in between. The CDR3 runs 12 residues. CDR3 amino acids: CASSLNVDEQYF. CDR3 nucleotides: TGCGCCAGCAGCTTAAACGTGGACGAGCAGTACTTC.

The chain carries TRBV29-1 and TRBJ2-6, with 10 bases matching TRBD1. V lost 4 bases, J lost 4 bases, and 7 bases stayed unmatched. The CDR3 length is 16 residues. Germline values: CDR1 SQVTM, CDR2 ANQGSEA. The CDR3 coding sequence is TGCAGCGTTGTGGGACAGGGGTCCGGCGGGGCCAACGTCCTGACTTTC. Its translation: CSVVGQGSGGANVLTF.

V usage is TRBV4-2 and J usage is TRBJ1-2, with TRBD1 identical over 10 bases. V was clipped by 3 bases and J by 8 bases; unmatched bases: 6. The CDR3 is made up of 14 amino acids. CDR1 and CDR2 (germline): LGHNA, YNFKEQ. CDR3 sequence (DNA): TGTGCCAGCAGCCAGACCGGGACAGGGGACGGCTACACCTTC. Its translation: CASSQTGTGDGYTF.

V and J are TRBV6-1 and TRBJ1-1; no clear D. Germline V gives CDR1 MNHNS, CDR2 SASEGT. The ends were cut back, 7 bases at V and 1 base at J, with 13 bases in the middle. This CDR3 has 14 residues. For the CDR3, the DNA is TGTGCCAGCAAACCCGACTCCTGGAACACTGAAGCTTTCTTT. It specifies CASKPDSWNTEAFF.

V and J are TRBV12-3 or TRBV12-4 and TRBJ2-5; TRBD1 agrees at 7 bases. This CDR3 region has 13 residues. Trimming removed 7 bases from V and 4 bases from J; junction bases left unmatched: 6. The CDR3 spells CASTQGYGETQYF. The CDR3 DNA reads as TGTGCCAGCACACAGGGGTATGGAGAGACCCAGTACTTC.

The CDR3 region is CASSPSRTGDFRRGYTF. The CDR3 DNA reads TGTGCCAGCTCACCAAGCCGGACAGGGGATTTTAGGAGGGGCTACACCTTC. The chain joins TRBV18 to TRBJ1-2; 9 positions agree with TRBD1. The germline V gene has CDR1 KGHSH and CDR2 LQKENI. The V gene end was trimmed by 2 bases and the J gene end by 8 bases; junction bases not matched to a gene: 15. The CDR3 sequence is 17 residues long.

This chain uses TRBV20-1 with TRBJ1-6; 10 bases are shared with TRBD1. CDR3 length: 15 residues. Germline CDR1 DFQATT, CDR2 SNEGSKA (reference sequence). V lost 0 bases and J lost 9; bases outside the gene matches: 5. Here the CDR3 reads CSARDGGQGSSPLHF. CDR3 bases: TGCAGTGCTAGAGATGGGGGACAGGGGAGTTCACCCCTCCACTTT.

This clonotype appeared a few times. This chain uses TRBV5-5 with TRBJ2-2; 7 bases are shared with TRBD1. This CDR3 contains 15 residues. The V and J ends lost 7 bases and 0 bases, in that order; junction bases with no gene match: 6. CDR1 is SGHKS, CDR2 YYEKEE, per germline (reference sequence). CDR3 bases: TGTGCCAGCTCGGGACAGCTAACGAACACCGGGGAGCTGTTTTTT. Its protein product is CASSGQLTNTGELFF.

The sample holds a few counts of this clonotype. The chain is built from TRBV2 and TRBJ1-2, with no clear D. Trimming took 6 bases from V and 4 from J, leaving 12 bases between them. From germline, CDR1 is SNHLY and CDR2 FYNNEI. This CDR3 is 13 amino acids long. The chain's CDR3 is CASSQMEAYGYTF. CDR3 sequence (DNA): TGTGCCAGCAGCCAAATGGAGGCCTATGGCTACACCTTC.

The genes are TRBV9 and TRBJ2-7, with D unresolved. Judging by the DNA end, TRBJ2-5 fits better; the J call may be wrong. CDR1 and CDR2 (germline): SGDLS, YYNGEE. This CDR3 comprises 14 residues. The chain's CDR3 is CASSGDTDGETQYF. The DNA of the CDR3 is TGTGCCAGCAGCGGAGACACCGATGGAGAGACCCAGTACTTC.

The V gene is TRBV6-2 or TRBV6-3, the J gene TRBJ2-7, with 11 bases identical to TRBD2. The CDR3 has 17 residues. Trimming took 0 bases from V and 1 from J; bases not matched to a gene: 5. CDR1 is MNHEY, CDR2 SVGEGT, per germline. DNA for the CDR3: TGTGCCAGCAGTTACTCTACTAGCGGGAGTCAGTCCTACGAGCAGTACTTC. Protein: CASSYSTSGSQSYEQYF.

The chain has TRBV11-2 and TRBJ2-1; 12 nucleotides match TRBD2. The V gene's germline CDR1 is SGHAT and CDR2 FQNNGV. This CDR3 has 17 residues. Trimming took 9 bases from V and 0 from J; bases not matched to a gene: 9. CDR3 nucleotides: TGTGCCAGTCCGGGACTAGCGGGCCCGAGCTCCTACAATGAGCAGTTCTTC. It encodes CASPGLAGPSSYNEQFF. Variable domain in full (rest from reference TRBV11-2 and TRBJ2-1): EAGVAQSPRYKIIEKRQSVAFWCNPISGHATLYWYQQILGQGPKLLIQFQNNGVVDDSQLPKDRFSAERLKGVDSTLKIQPAKLEDSAVYLCASPGLAGPSSYNEQFFGPGTRLTVL.

The rearrangement uses TRBV2 and TRBJ2-5; D gene uncertain. CDR1 is SNHLY, CDR2 FYNNEI, per germline. This CDR3 comprises 12 residues. The V and J ends lost 7 bases and 5 bases respectively, with 11 bases between them. Written as DNA, the CDR3 is TGTGCCAGCACCCGCCTTCGGGAGACCCAGTACTTC. It specifies CASTRLRETQYF.